This T cell receptor beta chain is from a study of blood T cell repertoires in COVID-19. Participant reports of clinical history set cohort assignment. Cohort 3 donors counted as recovered after two negative PCRs, clearance, or resolved symptoms. Profiled with immunoSEQ multiplex PCR; TCRdb holds only in-frame clones, not every one. The repertoire holds about 280,000 clones, with 85% as singletons. The CDR3 has 15 amino acids. The germline gives CDR1 SGHRS, CDR2 YFSETQ. Trimming took 5 bases from V and 9 from J; bases not matched to a gene: 12. The V and J genes are TRBV5-1 and TRBJ2-1; TRBD2 agrees at 9 bases. The sample comprised PBMCs or T cells enriched from blood (not recorded which). The receptor comes from a woman aged 50 to 65 who had recovered from COVID-19. CDR3 residues: CASSGLIAGAGEQFF. DNA of the CDR3: TGCGCCAGCAGTGGGTTGATAGCGGGAGCAGGTGAGCAGTTCTTC. Supplemented by reference TRBV5-1 and TRBJ2-1, the full variable domain reads KAGVTQTPRYLIKTRGQQVTLSCSPISGHRSVSWYQQTPGQGLQFLFEYFSETQRNKGNFPGRFSGRQFSNSRSEMNVSTLELGDSALYLCASSGLIAGAGEQFFGPGTRLTVL.